The sequence of this T cell receptor (beta chain) was determined in a study of response to subunit inactivated influenza vaccine. TCRdb reanalysed the RT-PCR reads using MiXCR and keeps one entry per CDR3 protein. The top ten clones hold 8% to 13% of a sample with a few hundred thousand distinct CDR3 sequences, around 10% of them seen once. The germline V gene has CDR1 LGHNA and CDR2 YSLEER. The CDR3 sequence is 14 residues long. Trimming removed 3 bases from V and 6 bases from J, with 12 bases in between. In addition, the sample was reused for a study of T cells expressing NK-cell markers. This second study notes: Production of TCR beta cDNA relied on 5'RACE template switching with UMIs. CD3+CD56+NKG2C+, CD3+CD56+NKG2C- and CD3+CD56-NKG2C+ T cells, once sorted, supplied the TCR beta repertoires. Expanded NKG2C+ T cell clones were not confirmed as HCMV-specific.

The source is a man in his fifties who received an inactivated influenza vaccine. The chain uses TRBV4-3 and TRBJ2-1; TRBD2 might be the D (6 bases). The sample here was PBMCs from blood, taken on the day of vaccination. The CDR3 region is CASSHITRGNEQFF. The CDR3 DNA reads TGCGCCAGCAGCCACATAACGCGGGGCAATGAGCAGTTCTTC.